These 2 T cell receptor beta chains share one sample of origin, sequenced in a study of shared clonotypes between healthy human individuals. Generated by immunoSEQ multiplex PCR, the TCRdb table keeps only in-frame clones and is missing some. The sample lists roughly 2,500,000 clones, approximately 93% occurring once. The sequenced sample consisted of naive CD4+ T cells from PBMCs. As for subset: CD45RA+ positively selected. The origin of the receptors is a man aged 18-30 years in good health. Some clones in this sample may be carry-over from other donors' samples.

CDR3 sequence reads: CASSVSSGIGEQYF. In nucleotides, the CDR3 is TGTGCCAGCAGCGTATCTAGCGGGATTGGCGAGCAGTACTTC. This sequence joins TRBV9 and TRBJ2-7; TRBD2 aligns across 9 bases. The germline V gene encodes CDR1 SGDLS and CDR2 YYNGEE. V was clipped by 1 base and J by 6 bases; unmatched bases: 5. This CDR3 has 14 residues.

The J gene is TRBJ2-7, the V gene TRBV5-1; D possibly uses TRBD1 or TRBD2 (5 bases each). This CDR3 has 14 residues. Germline loops: CDR1 SGHRS, CDR2 YFSETQ. Trimming left V 9 bases short and J 2 bases short, with 18 bases between. The CDR3 sequence is CATARDQAAYEQYF. The CDR3, as DNA: TGCGCCACGGCCCGGGACCAAGCAGCCTACGAGCAGTACTTC.